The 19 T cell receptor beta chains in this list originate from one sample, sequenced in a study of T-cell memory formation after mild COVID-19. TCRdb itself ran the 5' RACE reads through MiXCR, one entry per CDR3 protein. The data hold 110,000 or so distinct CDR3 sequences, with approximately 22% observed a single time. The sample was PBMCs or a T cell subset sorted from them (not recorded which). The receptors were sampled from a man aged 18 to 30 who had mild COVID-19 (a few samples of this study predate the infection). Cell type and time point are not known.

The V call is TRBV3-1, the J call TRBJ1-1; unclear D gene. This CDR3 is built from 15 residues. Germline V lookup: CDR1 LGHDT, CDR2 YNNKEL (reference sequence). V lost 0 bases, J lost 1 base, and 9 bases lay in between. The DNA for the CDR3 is TGTGCCAGCAGCCAAGATTTCCGGGAGAACACTGAAGCTTTCTTT. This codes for CASSQDFRENTEAFF.

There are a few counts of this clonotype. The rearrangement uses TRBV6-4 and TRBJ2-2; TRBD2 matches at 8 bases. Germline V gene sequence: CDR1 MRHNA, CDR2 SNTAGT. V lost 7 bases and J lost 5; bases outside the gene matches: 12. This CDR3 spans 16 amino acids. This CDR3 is CASTAEAGGKTGELFF. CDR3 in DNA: TGTGCCAGCACCGCCGAGGCGGGGGGCAAGACCGGGGAGCTGTTTTTT.

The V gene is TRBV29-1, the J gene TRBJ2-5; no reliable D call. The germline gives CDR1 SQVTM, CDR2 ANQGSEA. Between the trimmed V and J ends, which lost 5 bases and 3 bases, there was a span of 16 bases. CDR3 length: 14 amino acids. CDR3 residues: CSVYGPPGEETQYF. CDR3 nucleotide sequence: TGCAGCGTTTATGGTCCCCCAGGAGAAGAGACCCAGTACTTC.

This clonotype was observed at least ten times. This CDR3 is CASSVGTSDKETQYF. Written as DNA, the CDR3 is TGTGCCAGCAGCGTAGGGACTAGCGATAAAGAGACCCAGTACTTC. The chain employs TRBV9 and TRBJ2-5; 9 nucleotides line up with TRBD2. V was pared by 0 bases and J by 3 bases, with 3 bases of the junction left unmatched. Germline CDR1 and CDR2: SGDLS and YYNGEE. This CDR3 contains 15 residues.

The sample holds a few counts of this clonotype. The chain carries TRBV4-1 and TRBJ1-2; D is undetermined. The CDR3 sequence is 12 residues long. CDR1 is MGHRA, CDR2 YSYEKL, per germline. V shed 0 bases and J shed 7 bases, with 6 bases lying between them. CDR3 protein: CASSQDLRGYTF. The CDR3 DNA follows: TGCGCCAGCAGCCAAGATCTCCGTGGCTACACCTTC.

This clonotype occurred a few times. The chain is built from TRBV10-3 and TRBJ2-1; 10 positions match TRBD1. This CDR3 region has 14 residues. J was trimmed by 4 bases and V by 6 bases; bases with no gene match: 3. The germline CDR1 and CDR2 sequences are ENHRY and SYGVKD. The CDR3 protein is CAIRWDRGYNEQFF. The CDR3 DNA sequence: TGTGCCATCAGATGGGACAGGGGATACAATGAGCAGTTCTTC.

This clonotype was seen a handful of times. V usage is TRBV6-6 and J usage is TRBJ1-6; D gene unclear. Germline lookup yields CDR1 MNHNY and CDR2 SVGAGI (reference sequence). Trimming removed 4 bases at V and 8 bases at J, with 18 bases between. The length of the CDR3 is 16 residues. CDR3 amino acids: CASSSPLTPRDSPLHF. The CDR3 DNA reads TGTGCCAGCAGTTCGCCCCTTACCCCGCGGGATTCACCCCTCCACTTT.

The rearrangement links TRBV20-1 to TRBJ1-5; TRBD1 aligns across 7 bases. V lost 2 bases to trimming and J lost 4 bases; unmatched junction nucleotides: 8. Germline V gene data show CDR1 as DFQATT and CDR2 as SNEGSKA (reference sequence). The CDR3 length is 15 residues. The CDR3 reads CSARLNWDSNQPQHF. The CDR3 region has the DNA TGCAGTGCTAGACTCAATTGGGACAGTAATCAGCCCCAGCATTTT.

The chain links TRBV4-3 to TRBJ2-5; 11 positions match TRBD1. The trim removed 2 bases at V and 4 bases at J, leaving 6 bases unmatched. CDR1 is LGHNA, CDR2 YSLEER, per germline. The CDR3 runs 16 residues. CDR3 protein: CASSQYPGQGVETQYF. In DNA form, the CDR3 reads TGCGCCAGCAGCCAATACCCGGGACAGGGGGTAGAGACCCAGTACTTC.

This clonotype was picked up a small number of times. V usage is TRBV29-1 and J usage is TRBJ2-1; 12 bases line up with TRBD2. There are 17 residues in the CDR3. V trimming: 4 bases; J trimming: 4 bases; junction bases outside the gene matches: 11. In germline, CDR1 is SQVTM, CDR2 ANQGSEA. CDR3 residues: CSVASGVGTSGYNEQFF. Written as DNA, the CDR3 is TGCAGCGTTGCGTCAGGGGTCGGGACTAGCGGGTACAATGAGCAGTTCTTC.

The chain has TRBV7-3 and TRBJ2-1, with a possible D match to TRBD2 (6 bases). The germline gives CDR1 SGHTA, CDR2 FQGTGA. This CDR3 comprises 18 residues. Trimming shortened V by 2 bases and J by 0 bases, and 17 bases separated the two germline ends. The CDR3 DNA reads TGTGCCAGCAGCTTACGCGGGGCGGATTATAGCTCCTACAATGAGCAGTTCTTC. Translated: CASSLRGADYSSYNEQFF.

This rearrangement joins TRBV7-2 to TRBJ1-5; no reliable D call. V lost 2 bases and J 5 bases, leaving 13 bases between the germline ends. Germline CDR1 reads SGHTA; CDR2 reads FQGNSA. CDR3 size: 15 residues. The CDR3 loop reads CASSLSRVGDQPQHF. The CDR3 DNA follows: TGTGCCAGCAGCTTATCTAGGGTTGGCGATCAGCCCCAGCATTTT.

The CDR3 region has the DNA TGTGCCAGCAGTTACCCCTTCACGGGGGAGAACACTGAAGCTTTCTTT. Residues: CASSYPFTGENTEAFF. The rearrangement uses TRBV6-6 and TRBJ1-1; D perhaps matches TRBD1 (5 bases). Germline V lookup: CDR1 MNHNY, CDR2 SVGAGI (reference sequence). This CDR3 contains 16 residues. Trimming cost V 2 bases and J 1 base, with 14 bases left between them.

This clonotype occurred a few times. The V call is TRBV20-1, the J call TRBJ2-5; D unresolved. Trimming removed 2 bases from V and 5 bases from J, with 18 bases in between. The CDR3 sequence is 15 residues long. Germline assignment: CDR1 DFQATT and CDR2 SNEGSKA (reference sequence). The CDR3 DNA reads TGCAGTGCTAGATTTGAAGGTCTCCGGCGGGAGACCCAGTACTTC. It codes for CSARFEGLRRETQYF.

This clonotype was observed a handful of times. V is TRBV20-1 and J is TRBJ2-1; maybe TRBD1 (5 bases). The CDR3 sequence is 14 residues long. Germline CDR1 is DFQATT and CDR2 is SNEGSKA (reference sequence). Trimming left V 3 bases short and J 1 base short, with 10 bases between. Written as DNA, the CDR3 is TGCAGTGCTAGGGACACGGTATCCTACAATGAGCAGTTCTTC. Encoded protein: CSARDTVSYNEQFF.

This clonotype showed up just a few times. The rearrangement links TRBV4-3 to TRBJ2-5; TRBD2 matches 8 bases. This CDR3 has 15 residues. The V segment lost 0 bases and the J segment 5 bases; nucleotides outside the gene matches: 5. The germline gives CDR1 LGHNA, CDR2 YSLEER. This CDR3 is CASSQERLARETQYF. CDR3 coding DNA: TGCGCCAGCAGCCAAGAGAGACTAGCGCGGGAGACCCAGTACTTC.

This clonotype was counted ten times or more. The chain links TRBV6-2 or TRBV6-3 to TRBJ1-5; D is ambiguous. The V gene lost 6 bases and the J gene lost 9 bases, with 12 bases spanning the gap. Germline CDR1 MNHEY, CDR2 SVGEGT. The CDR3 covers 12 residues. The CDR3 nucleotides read TGTGCCAGCAGCCTCTTCGGTCGGCCCCAGCATTTT. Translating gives CASSLFGRPQHF.

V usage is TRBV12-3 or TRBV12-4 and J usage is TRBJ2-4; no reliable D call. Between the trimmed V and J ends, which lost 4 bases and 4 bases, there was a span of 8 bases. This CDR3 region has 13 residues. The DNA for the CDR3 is TGTGCCAGCAGTTCGCGGCCGAAAAACATTCAGTACTTC. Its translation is CASSSRPKNIQYF.

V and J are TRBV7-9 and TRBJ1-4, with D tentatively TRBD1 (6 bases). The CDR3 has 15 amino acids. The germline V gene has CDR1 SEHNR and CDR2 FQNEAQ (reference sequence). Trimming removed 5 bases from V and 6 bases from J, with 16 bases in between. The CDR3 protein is CASSRSRDTDEKLFF. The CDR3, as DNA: TGTGCCAGCAGCCGAAGCCGGGACACTGATGAAAAACTGTTTTTT.